This TCR beta chain emerged from a study of T cell responses to AZD1222 COVID-19 vaccine. CDR3 length equals 15 residues. Trimming took off 4 bases at V and 5 bases at J, with 14 bases between the two ends. Germline V gene sequence: CDR1 LGHDT, CDR2 YNNKEL (reference sequence). Using immunoSEQ multiplex PCR, the repertoire was profiled, and TCRdb retains in-frame clones only, with some absent. The sample records about 100,000 clones, 87% being singletons. The TCR was taken from an adult in good health. The sequences come from peripheral blood, collected on day 0 of AZD1222 vaccination. V and J are TRBV3-1 (or the pseudogene TRBV3-2) and TRBJ2-2; D remains unclear. CDR3 sequence: CASSPSVVGTGELFF. CDR3 in DNA: TGTGCCAGCAGCCCTTCAGTAGTAGGGACCGGGGAGCTGTTTTTT.